The T cell receptor (beta chain) described here comes from a study of OX40 agonist ivuxolimab in advanced cancers. A note on the overall study: Ivuxolimab was a fully human IgG2 agonistic monoclonal antibody targeting the costimulatory receptor OX40 (CD134). Partial responses were achieved by three dose-escalation patients, of whom one had hepatocellular carcinoma and two had cutaneous melanoma. A male proportion of around 83% and a mean age of roughly 58 years, ranging from 23 to 79, were recorded for the dose-escalation cohort. The point of sequencing TCRbeta in the periphery was to test whether ivuxolimab changed TCR sequence diversity and drove clonal T-cell expansion. Patients were allowed to have had prior anti-PD-1, anti-PD-L1 or anti-CTLA-4 therapy, and roughly two fifths of the dose-escalation patients had been treated with checkpoint inhibitors. Of the approximately 50 dose-escalation patients, hepatocellular carcinoma was present in around 20, melanoma in some 15, renal cell carcinoma in 9 and head and neck cancer in 9. Intravenous ivuxolimab was administered to patients every 2 weeks at six dose levels: 0.01, 0.1, 0.3, 1.5, 3 and 10 mg/kg. The paper covers the monotherapy dose-escalation part of the phase I ivuxolimab trial, which included N of about 50 patients.

The trial excluded patients who had a history of autoimmune disease or were on systemic immunosuppression. Peripheral blood for TCR sequencing was collected from all dose cohorts at baseline, on cycle 4 day 1, and on cycle 7 day 1. The samples were drawn from a first-in-human, open-label, multicenter phase I dose-escalation trial of ivuxolimab. Adults with locally advanced or metastatic melanoma, renal cell carcinoma, hepatocellular carcinoma or head and neck squamous cell carcinoma were enrolled in the trial. CD4+ and CD8+ T cells were sorted separately from peripheral blood before TCR sequencing. Study-level results and caveats: Partial responders in the 0.1-3.0 mg/kg groups had among the lowest normalized peripheral clonal expansion, especially among CD8+ T cells. On average, CD8+ T cells showed more expanded clones than CD4+ T cells after ivuxolimab. At doses from 0.1 to 3.0 mg/kg, clonal expansion was seen in both CD4+ and CD8+ blood T cells between baseline and week 6. The antigen specificity of the peripheral T cells that underwent clonal expansion was not determined. Low levels of normalized T-cell clonal expansion were also shown by some nonresponding patients.

A remark on this clone: Its antigen is currently not known. The input lacks base qualities; no much larger clone sits a single base away.

Based on the germline V gene (reference sequence), the CDR1 and CDR2 sequences are MNHEY and SMNVEV. Trimmed from V: 6 bases; trimmed from J: 1 base; junction bases lacking a gene match: 6. The cysteine opens and the phenylalanine closes a CDR3 of 16 amino acids. The kept DNA is CDR3 alone, 48 bases in frame from the first base. Genomic DNA was isolated from the sorted cells so that the TCRbeta CDR3 region could be sequenced. TCRbeta CDR3 regions were sequenced using the immunoSEQ Assay. TCRdb stores this immuneACCESS table with in-frame sequences only. Part of the clones is absent; in the studies checked, under half of the shortfall reflects unresolved V genes, and no reason is known for the rest. The sample table records some 76,000 clones; approximately 93% of these occur just once. The top ten clonotypes cover about 6.4% of the sample.

The TCR comes from an adult with an advanced solid tumor such as melanoma, head and neck, liver or kidney cancer. The rearranged chain carries TRBV27 and TRBJ2-2, with 9 junctional bases fitting TRBD2. Sequenced here: CD4+ or CD8+ T cells sorted from blood, sampled in a trial of the OX40 agonist ivuxolimab. The CDR3 protein: CASSRLAGRNTGELFF. The nucleotides are TGTGCCAGCAGCCGCCTAGCGGGAAGGAACACCGGGGAGCTGTTTTTT.